The 22 T cell receptor beta chains below were found in one sample sequenced in a study of CD8 T cells in Susac syndrome. Reverse transcription of roughly 0.5 to 1 ug RNA was carried out with random hexamers. TCRdb processed the immunoSEQ multiplex PCR reads anew with MiXCR; each CDR3 protein has one entry. Of 150,000 to 200,000 distinct CDR3 sequences listed, 90% to 95% were seen once; the top ten hold 0.093%. The sample comprised CD4+ T cells from PBMCs. The receptor source for this set is a human donor with multiple sclerosis.

The chain joins TRBV2 to TRBJ2-4; the D gene is possibly TRBD1 (7 bases). The CDR3 totals 12 residues. CDR1 and CDR2 from the germline V gene are SNHLY and FYNNEI. Trimming took 7 bases from V and 13 from J, leaving 17 bases between them. This CDR3 reads CASNEGGGGQYF. In nucleotides, the CDR3 is TGTGCCAGCAACGAAGGGGGCGGAGGGCAGTACTTC. The full variable domain, its missing parts supplied by reference TRBV2 and TRBJ2-4, is EPEVTQTPSHQVTQMGQEVILRCVPISNHLYFYWYRQILGQKVEFLVSFYNNEISEKSEIFDDQFSVERPDGSNFTLKIRSTKLEDSAMYFCASNEGGGGQYFGAGTRLSVL.

The chain couples TRBV30 to TRBJ2-1; D perhaps matches TRBD2 (6 bases). This CDR3 has 16 amino acids. Trimming removed 1 base at V and 9 bases at J, with 22 bases between. From germline, CDR1 is GTSNPN and CDR2 SVGIG (reference sequence). The CDR3 loop is CAWSGLTRGSGGEQFF. The CDR3, as DNA: TGTGCCTGGAGTGGCCTGACTAGGGGAAGCGGAGGTGAGCAGTTCTTC.

J is TRBJ1-3 and V is TRBV10-3; D call uncertain. CDR1 is ENHRY and CDR2 is SYGVKD in the germline V gene. The CDR3 length is 14 residues. Trimming cost V 2 bases and J 1 base, with 6 bases left between them. CDR3 nucleotides: TGTGCCATCAGTGAGAGGAATTCTGGAAACACCATATATTTT. Its protein is CAISERNSGNTIYF.

The chain employs TRBV20-1 and TRBJ2-1; 12 nucleotides match TRBD2. Per the germline V gene, CDR1 is DFQATT and CDR2 is SNEGSKA (reference sequence). Trimming removed 0 bases from V and 0 bases from J; junction bases left unmatched: 6. CDR3 length: 18 amino acids. CDR3 nucleotide sequence: TGCAGTGCTAGAGATCCAGGACTAGCGGGGTTCTCCTACAATGAGCAGTTCTTC. It is translated as CSARDPGLAGFSYNEQFF.

This clonotype was seen a few times. In nucleotides, the CDR3 is TGTGCCTGGACTGGGGGCTATGGCTACACCTTC. It specifies CAWTGGYGYTF. The chain employs TRBV30 and TRBJ1-2, with D possibly being TRBD1 (5 bases). Trimming shortened V by 4 bases and J by 4 bases, and 7 bases separated the two germline ends. CDR1 GTSNPN and CDR2 SVGIG come from the germline V gene (reference sequence). The CDR3 length is 11 residues.

This chain joins TRBV30 and TRBJ2-3; the D is unclear. The CDR3 consists of 14 residues. Germline V lookup: CDR1 GTSNPN, CDR2 SVGIG (reference sequence). Trimming pared 0 bases from V and 3 bases from J, leaving 10 bases between. DNA for the CDR3: TGTGCCTGGAGTGTGGTTCTGAAGACAGATACGCAGTATTTT. Translation: CAWSVVLKTDTQYF.

This rearrangement joins TRBV4-1 to TRBJ2-6; D is unresolved. This CDR3 is built from 16 residues. Germline CDR1 reads MGHRA; CDR2 reads YSYEKL. The V end was cut by 1 base, the J end by 4 bases, with 11 bases between. The CDR3 DNA sequence: TGCGCCAGCAGCCAAGTTATACGGTTAGGGGCCAACGTCCTGACTTTC. This gives the protein CASSQVIRLGANVLTF.

The rearrangement links TRBV12-3 or TRBV12-4 to TRBJ2-1, with 7 bases matching TRBD1. The CDR3 runs to 14 residues. V shed 6 bases and J 7 bases; nucleotides not matched to a gene: 9. CDR3 bases: TGTGCCAGCAGCCCCCGACAGGGAAATAATGAGCAGTTCTTC. Protein product: CASSPRQGNNEQFF.

J is TRBJ2-4 and V is TRBV7-2; 11 bases align to TRBD2. CDR3 length: 17 amino acids. In germline, CDR1 is SGHTA, CDR2 FQGNSA. J was trimmed by 3 bases and V by 1 base; bases with no gene match: 5. The CDR3 region has the DNA TGTGCCAGCAGCTTAGGCGGACTAGCGGGCTACAAAAACATTCAGTACTTC. This translates into CASSLGGLAGYKNIQYF.

V gene TRBV4-2 combines with J gene TRBJ1-1; D is perhaps TRBD1 (5 bases). Per the germline V gene, CDR1 is LGHNA and CDR2 is YNFKEQ. The CDR3 contains 15 residues. Trimming cost V 0 bases and J 3 bases, with 11 bases left between them. The CDR3 DNA is TGTGCCAGCAGCCAAGATAACAGGATTTACACTGAAGCTTTCTTT. It is translated as CASSQDNRIYTEAFF.

The count of this clonotype is one. V is TRBV3-1 and J is TRBJ2-2, with TRBD2 matching 8 bases. Germline loops: CDR1 LGHDT, CDR2 YNNKEL (reference sequence). After removal of 6 bases from V and 1 base from J, the junction contained 4 bases not matched to a gene. This CDR3 comprises 15 residues. The CDR3 DNA follows: TGTGCCAGCAGGAGGAGCGGGGGGAACACCGGGGAGCTGTTTTTT. Amino acids: CASRRSGGNTGELFF.

V usage is TRBV5-1 and J usage is TRBJ2-1; D not certain. Trimming removed 3 bases at V and 5 bases at J, with 24 bases between. The CDR3 is 18 residues long. Per the germline V gene, CDR1 is SGHRS and CDR2 is YFSETQ. Here the CDR3 DNA reads TGCGCCAGCAGCTGGTACCCTTTAGGCAACCCTATCAACAATGAGCAGTTCTTC. This translates into CASSWYPLGNPINNEQFF.

The chain combines TRBV15 with TRBJ2-3; D unclear. This CDR3 region has 15 residues. Trimming removed 7 bases from V and 3 bases from J, with 17 bases in between. Looked up from germline, CDR1 is LNHNV and CDR2 is YYDKDF (reference sequence). The CDR3 reads CATKAVGLPTDTQYF. The CDR3 bases are TGTGCCACCAAGGCGGTGGGCCTCCCGACAGATACGCAGTATTTT.

The V gene is TRBV3-1, the J gene TRBJ1-5, with TRBD1 as a possible D gene (6 bases). The CDR3 consists of 14 residues. The V end was cut by 1 base, the J end by 4 bases, with 8 bases between. The V gene's germline CDR1 is LGHDT and CDR2 YNNKEL (reference sequence). The CDR3: CASSQATGNQPQHF. The CDR3 DNA follows: TGTGCCAGCAGCCAAGCCACAGGGAATCAGCCCCAGCATTTT.

This chain joins TRBV3-1 and TRBJ2-1; D gene uncertain. The ends were cut back, 0 bases at V and 3 bases at J, with 12 bases in the middle. CDR3 size: 16 residues. Germline V gives CDR1 LGHDT, CDR2 YNNKEL (reference sequence). The CDR3 reads CASSQDLGGGYNEQFF. In DNA form, the CDR3 reads TGTGCCAGCAGCCAAGATTTGGGCGGCGGCTACAATGAGCAGTTCTTC.

J is TRBJ2-5 and V is TRBV24-1, with D unclear. This CDR3 has 15 amino acids. V lost 1 base, J lost 2 bases, and 10 bases lay in between. Looked up from germline, CDR1 is KGHDR and CDR2 is SFDVKD. CDR3 in amino acids: CATSDFAAGQETQYF. CDR3 nucleotides: TGTGCCACCAGTGATTTTGCAGCTGGTCAAGAGACCCAGTACTTC.

J is TRBJ1-4 and V is TRBV9; D not resolved. This CDR3 is 13 amino acids long. Germline V gene lookup returns CDR1 SGDLS and CDR2 YYNGEE. Trimming took 3 bases from V and 6 from J, leaving 9 bases between them. Here the CDR3 reads CASSGRNDEKLFF. The CDR3 DNA sequence: TGTGCCAGCAGCGGGCGGAACGATGAAAAACTGTTTTTT.

The V call is TRBV3-1, the J call TRBJ1-4, with TRBD1 as a possible D gene (5 bases). Between the trimmed V and J ends, which lost 0 bases and 5 bases, there was a span of 19 bases. Germline-derived CDR1 and CDR2 are LGHDT and YNNKEL (reference sequence). The CDR3 consists of 18 residues. The DNA for the CDR3 is TGTGCCAGCAGCCAAGATCTCGGGAGACAGAGCTCGAATGAAAAACTGTTTTTT. Amino acids: CASSQDLGRQSSNEKLFF.

The rearrangement joins TRBV5-1 to TRBJ1-5, with 8 bases fitting TRBD1. Germline V gene sequence: CDR1 SGHRS, CDR2 YFSETQ. The CDR3 is 15 amino acids. Trimming took 5 bases from V and 1 from J; bases not matched to a gene: 5. CDR3: CASSQTGESNQPQHF. As DNA, the CDR3 is TGCGCCAGCAGTCAGACAGGGGAGAGCAATCAGCCCCAGCATTTT.

The J gene is TRBJ2-4, the V gene TRBV5-6; weak D call: TRBD2 (5 bases). Trimming pared 2 bases from V and 3 bases from J, leaving 12 bases between. This CDR3 is 15 amino acids long. CDR1 is SGHDT, CDR2 YYEEEE, per germline. CDR3 residues: CASSFKADIKNIQYF. The CDR3 DNA sequence: TGTGCCAGCAGCTTTAAAGCGGATATCAAAAACATTCAGTACTTC.

J is TRBJ1-1 and V is TRBV19; no firm D call. The length of the CDR3 is 12 residues. Germline loops: CDR1 LNHDA, CDR2 SQIVND (reference sequence). Trimming left V 5 bases short and J 7 bases short, with 11 bases between. The CDR3 bases are TGTGCCAGTAGTTTCCCGGCGGGTGAAGCTTTCTTT. This encodes CASSFPAGEAFF.

This rearrangement joins TRBV20-1 to TRBJ1-2; D gene unclear. This CDR3 is 12 amino acids long. Germline V CDR1 and CDR2: DFQATT, SNEGSKA (reference sequence). Trimming shortened V by 5 bases and J by 7 bases, and 14 bases separated the two germline ends. CDR3 region: CSAGEGPGGYTF. The CDR3 DNA sequence: TGCAGTGCTGGGGAGGGCCCGGGTGGCTACACCTTC.